Listed here are 21 T cell receptor beta chains from one sample, sequenced in a study of radiotherapy plus CTLA-4 blockade in lung cancer. Repertoires were generated with immunoSEQ multiplex PCR, while TCRdb's copy carries only in-frame clones and drops some. The sample gives around 110,000 clones, over 65% of which show up once; over 2% is in the top ten. The sequencing used peripheral blood, collected from a patient treated with radiotherapy plus ipilimumab. These receptors were obtained from a human donor with non-small cell lung cancer that progressed on radiotherapy plus ipilimumab. Some clones in this sample may be carry-over from other donors' samples.

This rearrangement joins TRBV5-8 to TRBJ1-1; 7 nucleotides agree with TRBD1. Looked up from germline, CDR1 is SGHTS and CDR2 is YDEGEE. With 9 bases clipped from V and 4 bases from J, the junction kept 12 bases outside the gene matches. This CDR3 region has 14 residues. The CDR3 is CATSKGAQVTEAFF. Written as DNA, the CDR3 is TGTGCCACCTCTAAGGGGGCGCAGGTCACTGAAGCTTTCTTT.

V and J are TRBV7-2 and TRBJ1-5; D is unclear. There are 13 residues in the CDR3. V shed 1 base and J shed 6 bases, with 7 bases lying between them. Per the germline V gene, CDR1 is SGHTA and CDR2 is FQGNSA. The CDR3: CASSLEWSQPQHF. The CDR3, as DNA: TGTGCCAGCAGCTTAGAATGGAGTCAGCCCCAGCATTTT. Full variable domain (outside the CDR3, taken from reference TRBV7-2 and TRBJ1-5): GAGVSQSPSNKVTEKGKDVELRCDPISGHTALYWYRQSLGQGLEFLIYFQGNSAPDKSGLPSDRFSAERTGGSVSTLTIQRTQQEDSAVYLCASSLEWSQPQHFGDGTRLSIL.

The chain combines TRBV13 with TRBJ1-1, with a tentative D call TRBD1 (5 bases). The germline CDR1 and CDR2 sequences are PRHDT and FYEKMQ (reference sequence). The CDR3 runs to 12 residues. Trimming pared 5 bases from V and 4 bases from J, leaving 8 bases between. This CDR3 reads CASSPGFTEAFF. CDR3 coding DNA: TGTGCCAGCAGCCCAGGGTTCACTGAAGCTTTCTTT.

The CDR3 nucleotides read TGCGCCAGCAGCCAAGAGGCTGACGCGAACACCGGGGAGCTGTTTTTT. Translated: CASSQEADANTGELFF. This rearrangement joins TRBV4-3 to TRBJ2-2; D ambiguous. The CDR3 covers 16 residues. CDR1 and CDR2 from the germline V gene are LGHNA and YSLEER. Deletions cut 0 bases from V and 0 bases from J, with 8 bases between.

The chain joins TRBV5-6 to TRBJ1-2; D is possibly TRBD1 (5 bases). The ends were cut back, 0 bases at V and 5 bases at J, with 17 bases in the middle. Germline CDR1 reads SGHDT; CDR2 reads YYEEEE. This CDR3 comprises 16 residues. The chain's CDR3 is CASSLVGAAREYGYTF. The CDR3 nucleotides are TGTGCCAGCAGCTTGGTAGGGGCAGCGAGAGAATATGGCTACACCTTC.

V usage is TRBV4-3 and J usage is TRBJ2-1, with D possibly being TRBD1 or TRBD2 (5 bases each). This CDR3 contains 16 residues. V lost 4 bases and J lost 9, with 22 bases in between. Germline CDR1 LGHNA, CDR2 YSLEER. The chain's CDR3 is CASSLVPGPTGSEQFF. The CDR3, as DNA: TGCGCCAGCAGCCTCGTTCCGGGACCCACGGGGAGTGAGCAGTTCTTC.

V gene TRBV18 combines with J gene TRBJ1-1; D is perhaps TRBD1 (5 bases). The CDR3 runs 18 residues. Trimming removed 0 bases from V and 3 bases from J, with 20 bases in between. Germline CDR1 is KGHSH and CDR2 is LQKENI. CDR3 protein: CASSPPRGVQGLYTEAFF. CDR3 nucleotide sequence: TGTGCCAGCTCACCACCGCGGGGGGTTCAGGGCCTGTACACTGAAGCTTTCTTT. Looking up the rest from reference TRBV18 and TRBJ1-1 gives the full variable domain: NAGVMQNPRHLVRRRGQEARLRCSPMKGHSHVYWYRQLPEEGLKFMVYLQKENIIDESGMPKERFSAEFPKEGPSILRIQQVVRGDSAAYFCASSPPRGVQGLYTEAFFGQGTRLTVV.

The chain recombines TRBV29-1 with TRBJ2-7; 9 nucleotides match TRBD1. The CDR3 length is 15 residues. CDR1 is SQVTM and CDR2 is ANQGSEA in the germline V gene. With 2 bases clipped from V and 4 bases from J, the junction kept 9 bases outside the gene matches. The CDR3 sequence is CSVERWTGAHYEQYF. The CDR3 DNA reads TGCAGCGTTGAAAGGTGGACAGGGGCCCATTACGAGCAGTACTTC.

The V and J genes are TRBV4-3 and TRBJ1-1; D not resolved. The length of the CDR3 is 14 residues. Trimming removed 3 bases at V and 3 bases at J, with 11 bases between. Germline V gene sequence: CDR1 LGHNA, CDR2 YSLEER. CDR3 amino acids: CASSHRGYDTEAFF. The CDR3 nucleotides read TGCGCCAGCAGCCACCGAGGGTACGACACTGAAGCTTTCTTT.

The gene calls are TRBV4-2 and TRBJ2-7; 9 bases line up with TRBD1. Losses at the gene ends were 1 base for V and 1 base for J; bases not matched to a gene: 5. CDR3 length: 16 residues. Germline-derived CDR1 and CDR2 are LGHNA and YNFKEQ. The CDR3 loop reads CASSQGLGQGSYEQYF. CDR3 nucleotides: TGTGCCAGCAGCCAAGGTCTGGGACAGGGTTCCTACGAGCAGTACTTC.

The chain carries TRBV2 and TRBJ1-1; unclear D gene. The CDR3 covers 14 residues. Trimming took off 6 bases at V and 8 bases at J, with 19 bases between the two ends. Germline values: CDR1 SNHLY, CDR2 FYNNEI. The CDR3 bases are TGTGCCAGCAGGAGGGAGACGGGTTCCCCCGAAGCTTTCTTT. Translation: CASRRETGSPEAFF.

This clone turned up a few times. J is TRBJ1-2 and V is TRBV18; 8 bases match TRBD1. After removal of 3 bases from V and 9 bases from J, the junction contained 3 bases not matched to a gene. Looked up from germline, CDR1 is KGHSH and CDR2 is LQKENI. The CDR3 has 12 amino acids. Here the CDR3 reads CASSPQGASYTF. The CDR3 coding sequence is TGTGCCAGCTCACCGCAGGGGGCGAGCTACACCTTC.

This clone was found once. The V gene is TRBV2, the J gene TRBJ2-7; no clear D. CDR1 SNHLY and CDR2 FYNNEI come from the germline V gene. CDR3 length equals 11 residues. V was pared by 4 bases and J by 3 bases, with 4 bases between. In nucleotides, the CDR3 is TGTGCCAGCAGTGTACACTACGAGCAGTACTTC. It specifies CASSVHYEQYF. Filled out from reference TRBV2 and TRBJ2-7, the complete variable domain reads EPEVTQTPSHQVTQMGQEVILRCVPISNHLYFYWYRQILGQKVEFLVSFYNNEISEKSEIFDDQFSVERPDGSNFTLKIRSTKLEDSAMYFCASSVHYEQYFGPGTRLTVT.

V and J are TRBV5-1 and TRBJ1-2; D unresolved. Trimming shortened V by 1 base and J by 8 bases, and 15 bases separated the two germline ends. Germline CDR1 is SGHRS and CDR2 is YFSETQ. This CDR3 has 14 residues. CDR3 in DNA: TGCGCCAGCAGCTTGTCCAGGCCTCCCGGAGGCTACACCTTC. Protein product: CASSLSRPPGGYTF.

The chain couples TRBV27 to TRBJ2-7; D possibly matches TRBD1 or TRBD2 (5 bases each). The CDR3 loop spans 16 amino acids. CDR1 MNHEY and CDR2 SMNVEV come from the germline V gene (reference sequence). Trimming removed 5 bases from V and 4 bases from J, with 21 bases in between. In DNA, the CDR3 is TGTGCCAGCAGTCCCGGGGACCTTCTGGTGGGATACGAGCAGTACTTC. It yields the protein CASSPGDLLVGYEQYF.

V gene TRBV5-1 combines with J gene TRBJ1-2, with a possible D match to TRBD1 (6 bases). Trimming stripped 4 bases from V and 5 bases from J, with 15 bases between. Germline loops: CDR1 SGHRS, CDR2 YFSETQ. This CDR3 contains 14 residues. In nucleotides, the CDR3 is TGCGCCAGCAGCGCACAGGGCGGGATTTATGGCTACACCTTC. Protein product: CASSAQGGIYGYTF.

The rearrangement links TRBV2 to TRBJ2-1, with 10 bases that match TRBD2. Germline CDR1 is SNHLY and CDR2 is FYNNEI. The CDR3 spans 19 residues. Trimming removed 2 bases from V and 1 base from J; junction bases left unmatched: 11. Written as DNA, the CDR3 is TGTGCCAGCAGTGAACAAGCGGGGGGGCCGGTAAGGTCCTACAATGAGCAGTTCTTC. This codes for CASSEQAGGPVRSYNEQFF.

The chain carries TRBV9 and TRBJ2-5; 10 bases line up with TRBD2. CDR3 length equals 15 residues. CDR1 is SGDLS and CDR2 is YYNGEE in the germline V gene. V lost 4 bases, J lost 3 bases, and 6 bases stayed unmatched. CDR3 in amino acids: CASSKYTSGEETQYF. DNA of the CDR3: TGTGCCAGCAGCAAGTATACTAGCGGGGAAGAGACCCAGTACTTC.

The chain is built from TRBV23-1 and TRBJ1-5; D is perhaps TRBD1 (5 bases). TRBV23-1 is identified as an open reading frame with a role that is uncertain. With 2 bases removed from V and 5 bases from J, the gap between germline ends came to 25 bases. The CDR3 is made up of 19 amino acids. CDR3 DNA sequence: TGCGCCAGCAGTCAACCTCAACCCGGGACGCAAACCGAGTATCAGCCCCAGCATTTT. As protein: CASSQPQPGTQTEYQPQHF.

Comment on this clone: The junction differs from germline at one of its ends, possibly a read error. V and J are TRBV7-7 and TRBJ2-5; 8 bases line up with TRBD2. CDR1 and CDR2 (germline): SSHAT, FNYEAQ (reference sequence). CDR3 size: 15 residues. The CDR3 DNA sequence: TGTGCTAGCAGCTTCGGCGGGGGGCTCCAAGAGACCCAGTACTTC. Protein: CASSFGGGLQETQYF. Using reference TRBV7-7 and TRBJ2-5 for the parts outside the CDR3, the full variable domain is GAGVSQSPRYKVTKRGQDVTLRCDPISSHATLYWYQQALGQGPEFLTYFNYEAQPDKSGLPSDRFSAERPEGSISTLTIQRTEQRDSAMYRCASSFGGGLQETQYFGPGTRLLVL.

The gene calls are TRBV11-2 and TRBJ2-7; no firm D call. Looked up from germline, CDR1 is SGHAT and CDR2 is FQNNGV. Between the trimmed V and J ends, which lost 1 base and 4 bases, there was a span of 8 bases. The CDR3 consists of 13 residues. The CDR3 is CASSLGLGYEQYF. For the CDR3, the DNA is TGTGCCAGCAGCTTAGGCCTGGGATACGAGCAGTACTTC.